This T cell receptor beta chain was profiled in a study of T cell responses to AZD1222 COVID-19 vaccine. Study-level results: Close to half of spike-specific TCRs reportedly recognize unmutated variant regions.

This CDR3 comprises 14 residues. Deletions cut 7 bases from V and 10 bases from J, with 18 bases between. Germline lookup yields CDR1 SGDLS and CDR2 YYNGEE. With respect to this clone: Its antigen is not identified.

Assay used: immunoSEQ multiplex PCR; TCRdb lists only in-frame clones, some missing. The table includes about 100,000 clones, around nine tenths detected once. V gene TRBV9 combines with J gene TRBJ1-6; no reliable D call. Source: peripheral blood, taken on day 0 of AZD1222 vaccination. The origin of this receptor is an adult in good health. The CDR3 sequence: CASGFGGPGSPLHF. DNA for the CDR3: TGTGCCAGCGGTTTTGGTGGGCCCGGATCACCCCTCCACTTT.